The present entry profiles one TCR beta chain with its context. Its antigen remains unknown. The data derive from a study of cytomegalovirus exposure and HLA in healthy donors. Overall study results and limits: As was reported, the classifier diagnosed cytomegalovirus status with high specificity and sensitivity. The authors enumerated 150 to 200 TCR beta chains as linked to cytomegalovirus. The majority of CMV-associated TCR beta chains were reported as apparently HLA-restricted in a later analysis. Common viral pathogens seemed to be connected with several of the most significant clusters, according to a later analysis.

The PCR made use of 60 Vbeta and 13 Jbeta primers. Profiled with immunoSEQ multiplex PCR; TCRdb holds only in-frame clones, not every one. The sample includes approximately 150,000 clones, approximately 68% of them seen just once. From germline, CDR1 is MNHEY and CDR2 SVGAGI. Trimming removed 6 bases from V and 1 base from J; junction bases left unmatched: 5. This CDR3 comprises 15 residues. This rearrangement joins TRBV6-5 to TRBJ2-1; the match to TRBD2 covers 8 bases. Input material: PBMCs. The sequence derives from a man aged 40-55 years in good health and CMV-seronegative. The CDR3 nucleotides are TGTGCCAGCAGGCGAGCGGGGGCATCCTACAATGAGCAGTTCTTC. This translates into CASRRAGASYNEQFF.